What follows describes a single T cell receptor (beta chain). A single base separates this from a much larger clone, so it may be a read error. This entry comes from a study of shared clonotypes between healthy human individuals. TCRdb keeps only in-frame clones here, not all; method: immunoSEQ multiplex PCR. The data contain hundreds of thousands of clones, around two thirds of them singletons. The study enrolled healthy HIV-negative adults without recent acute infections or vaccinations as donors. The germline CDR1 and CDR2 sequences are SGDLS and YYNGEE. The length of the CDR3 is 16 residues. V gave up 0 bases and J gave up 1 base; unmatched junction bases: 5.

The chain couples TRBV9 to TRBJ1-1; 8 bases are a match to TRBD1. Sequencing was done on a sample of memory CD4+ T cells sorted from blood. Subset noted: CD45RA-negative fraction. This receptor was obtained from a man under 40 in good health. CDR3 region: CASSVGAGGENTEAFF. CDR3 nucleotide sequence: TGTGCCAGCAGCGTAGGGGCAGGGGGCGAGAACACTGAAGCTTTCTTT.